Reported below is one T cell receptor beta chain. The J segment lost 7 bases and the V segment lost 3 bases, leaving 4 bases of the junction unmatched. CDR3 length: 14 amino acids. Germline V gene sequence: CDR1 LNHDA, CDR2 SQIVND (reference sequence). The record originates from a study of blood T cell repertoires in COVID-19. Across the whole study: Specimens from acute and convalescent COVID-19 originated in the United States, Italy and Spain. PBMCs, B-cell-depleted T cells, or T cells provided the cDNA or gDNA that made up the material.

The repertoire was sequenced with immunoSEQ multiplex PCR; TCRdb's copy has only in-frame clones and lacks some. The sample shows about 300,000 clones, about nine tenths of them seen only once. It was during active infection that Seattle patients were enrolled and then longitudinally followed. This TCR came from a woman in her 30s with COVID-19, enrolled during active disease. The material sequenced was peripheral blood. This chain uses TRBV19 with TRBJ2-1, with 9 bases aligning to TRBD1. CDR3 coding DNA: TGTGCCAGTAGTATGGGGACAGGGCTAAATGAGCAGTTCTTC. Amino acids: CASSMGTGLNEQFF.